This T cell receptor (beta chain) was sequenced for a study of shared clonotypes between healthy human individuals. Study-wide results and limits: Sorted-subset sequencing was shown by rarefaction to be incomplete despite large depth.

Measured with immunoSEQ multiplex PCR; TCRdb has only the in-frame clones, and not every one. This repertoire shows roughly 1,800,000 clones, over 85% found once; its top ten account for 0.9% to 1.5%. Points on this clone: Antigen unknown.

V was trimmed by 5 bases and J by 6 bases, leaving 17 bases between them. The CDR3 is 14 amino acids. The germline V gene has CDR1 SEHNR and CDR2 FQNEAQ (reference sequence). Naivety among CD8 cells was defined by CD45RO negativity and positive CCR7 selection, thereby excluding terminally differentiated effector memory CD45RA+ cells. The source of this sequence is a man younger than 35 in good health. Sequences were obtained from naive CD8+ T cells sorted from blood. The chain employs TRBV7-9 and TRBJ2-7; D may be TRBD1 (7 bases). The CDR3 here is CASSPWGQGGEQYF. DNA for the CDR3: TGTGCCAGCAGCCCCTGGGGGCAGGGGGGCGAGCAGTACTTC.